The 11 T cell receptor beta chains below were found in one sample sequenced in a study of human T cells and chemical hapten exposure. TCRdb independently ran MiXCR on the RACE reads; one entry per CDR3 protein. The sample has around 130,000 distinct CDR3 sequences, more than 7.5% seen once; the top ten hold 1.5% to 2%. Time point defined: healthy volunteer bleed at 2 weeks. Whole blood, unfractionated, served as the material for total RNA extraction. What was sequenced was whole blood. These receptor sequences come from a male donor in good health. Some clones in this sample may be carry-over from other donors' samples.

At least ten counts were recorded for this clonotype. The J gene is TRBJ1-2, the V gene TRBV13; 8 nucleotides align to TRBD1. Germline V lookup: CDR1 PRHDT, CDR2 FYEKMQ (reference sequence). Trimming removed 9 bases from V and 4 bases from J; junction bases left unmatched: 10. The CDR3 has 14 amino acids. The CDR3 DNA follows: TGTGCCAGTCAGGGGGCCAAGGACGTCTATGGCTACACCTTC. Translated, it gives CASQGAKDVYGYTF.

There are many counts of this clonotype. The rearrangement uses TRBV10-3 and TRBJ2-5; TRBD1 matches 7 bases. The CDR3 is 14 residues long. The V segment lost 3 bases and the J segment 5 bases; nucleotides outside the gene matches: 6. Germline V CDR1 and CDR2: ENHRY, SYGVKD. This CDR3 reads CAISEQGTQETQYF. CDR3 bases: TGTGCCATCAGTGAACAGGGGACCCAGGAGACCCAGTACTTC.

This clonotype was recorded a few times. The rearrangement joins TRBV10-3 to TRBJ2-3; D might be TRBD1 or TRBD2, each matching 5 bases. CDR3 length equals 15 residues. With 0 bases removed from V and 4 bases from J, the gap between germline ends came to 11 bases. Germline V gives CDR1 ENHRY, CDR2 SYGVKD. CDR3 DNA: TGTGCCATCAGTGAGTCTACGGGGCGAGCAGATACGCAGTATTTT. This encodes CAISESTGRADTQYF.

This clonotype was observed a handful of times. This sequence joins TRBV27 and TRBJ2-3; D unclear. The V gene lost 2 bases and the J gene lost 3 bases, with 6 bases spanning the gap. CDR3 length: 13 amino acids. Germline values: CDR1 MNHEY, CDR2 SMNVEV (reference sequence). In DNA form, the CDR3 reads TGTGCCAGCAGTTTAAGGGTGACAGATACGCAGTATTTT. It encodes CASSLRVTDTQYF.

The rearrangement links TRBV7-2 to TRBJ2-1, with 7 positions matching TRBD2. With V trimmed by 5 bases and J by 3 bases, 10 bases remained unmatched. The V gene's germline CDR1 is SGHTA and CDR2 FQGNSA. CDR3 length: 16 amino acids. DNA for the CDR3: TGTGCCAGCAGCCCGACTGCGGGAGACTTCTACAATGAGCAGTTCTTC. It translates to CASSPTAGDFYNEQFF.

The J gene is TRBJ2-7, the V gene TRBV29-1, with TRBD1 identical over 7 bases. This CDR3 spans 13 amino acids. CDR1 and CDR2 from the germline V gene are SQVTM and ANQGSEA. J was trimmed by 0 bases and V by 4 bases; bases with no gene match: 3. The chain's CDR3 is CSVGAGGSYEQYF. Written as DNA, the CDR3 is TGCAGCGTTGGGGCAGGGGGCTCCTACGAGCAGTACTTC.

CDR3 in amino acids: CASSGPVPYEQYF. As DNA, the CDR3 is TGTGCCAGCAGCGGGCCTGTCCCCTACGAGCAGTACTTC. The V call is TRBV5-5, the J call TRBJ2-7; D is undetermined. This CDR3 has 13 residues. Per germline, CDR1 SGHKS and CDR2 YYEKEE (reference sequence). The germline V and J ends were trimmed by 4 bases and 2 bases, with 10 bases remaining between them.

Many counts were recorded for this clonotype. The chain uses TRBV5-5 and TRBJ2-5; weak D call: TRBD2 (5 bases). CDR3 length: 16 residues. V was pared by 2 bases and J by 5 bases, with 19 bases between. CDR1 is SGHKS and CDR2 is YYEKEE in the germline V gene (reference sequence). The CDR3 DNA sequence: TGTGCCAGCAGCTTCAGGTCTCACAGTTGGAGGGAGACCCAGTACTTC. It yields the protein CASSFRSHSWRETQYF.

In this sample, this clonotype turned up many times. The CDR3 DNA is TGCAGTGCTTGGGAGGGAGGGCCGAACGAGCAGTACTTC. Translating it yields CSAWEGGPNEQYF. The chain combines TRBV20-1 with TRBJ2-7, with 7 bases fitting TRBD2. The germline V gene has CDR1 DFQATT and CDR2 SNEGSKA (reference sequence). V was clipped by 5 bases and J by 5 bases; unmatched bases: 9. The CDR3 contains 13 residues.

The sample holds many counts of this clonotype. The chain has TRBV7-6 and TRBJ1-1, with TRBD1 matching over 7 bases. V trimming: 5 bases; J trimming: 8 bases; junction bases outside the gene matches: 11. The CDR3 length is 14 residues. Germline V gene data show CDR1 as SGHVS and CDR2 as FNYEAQ. The CDR3 protein is CASSALTGRAEAFF. The CDR3 DNA reads TGTGCCAGCAGCGCCCTGACAGGGCGAGCCGAAGCTTTCTTT.

At least ten counts were recorded for this clonotype. This chain joins TRBV15 and TRBJ2-2, with 14 bases fitting TRBD2. The germline V gene has CDR1 LNHNV and CDR2 YYDKDF (reference sequence). This CDR3 has 19 amino acids. Trimming cost V 3 bases and J 4 bases; bases outside gene matches: 10. The CDR3 protein is CATSRDLGLAGAGTGELFF. Here the CDR3 DNA reads TGTGCCACCAGCAGGGACTTGGGACTAGCGGGAGCGGGCACCGGGGAGCTGTTTTTT.